The clone carrying this TCR beta chain has more than one count but fewer than ten. This record comes from a study of identical twins' blood T cells. With 5 bases removed from V and 0 bases from J, the gap between germline ends came to 18 bases. The germline V gene has CDR1 SGHTA and CDR2 FQGTGA. The CDR3 is 17 amino acids. TCRdb ran MiXCR on the 5' RACE reads and lists one entry per CDR3 protein. The sample lists around 380,000 distinct CDR3 sequences, over 25% seen once, with around 5.6% in the top ten. The chain links TRBV7-3 to TRBJ2-3; possibly TRBD1 or TRBD2 for D (5 bases each). Material: PBMCs. This receptor was identified in a woman aged 18 to 55 in good health. CDR3 sequence: CASSPMGRISSTDTQYF. The CDR3 DNA reads TGTGCCAGCAGCCCAATGGGACGGATTTCTAGCACAGATACGCAGTATTTT.